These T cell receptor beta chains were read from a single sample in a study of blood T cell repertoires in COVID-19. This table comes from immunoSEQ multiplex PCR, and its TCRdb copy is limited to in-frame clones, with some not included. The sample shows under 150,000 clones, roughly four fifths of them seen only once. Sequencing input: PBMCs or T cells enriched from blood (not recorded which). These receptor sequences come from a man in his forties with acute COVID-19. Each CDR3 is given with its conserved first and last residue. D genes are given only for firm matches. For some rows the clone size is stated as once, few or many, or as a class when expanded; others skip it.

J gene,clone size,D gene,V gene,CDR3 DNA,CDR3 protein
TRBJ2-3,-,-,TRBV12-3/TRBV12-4,TGTGCCAGCAGTCCATTCACAGATACGCAGTATTTT,CASSPFTDTQYF
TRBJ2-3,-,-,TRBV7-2,TGTGCCAGCAGCGCCCCGGGAGCTTGGGGGGATACGCAGTATTTT,CASSAPGAWGDTQYF
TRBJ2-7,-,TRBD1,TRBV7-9,TGTGCCAGCAGCCCCGAAGAGGGACAGGTAGAATCCTACGAGCAGTACTTC,CASSPEEGQVESYEQYF
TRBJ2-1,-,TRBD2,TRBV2,TGTGCCAGTCTTTGGGGACTAGAGTACAATGAGCAGTTCTTC,CASLWGLEYNEQFF
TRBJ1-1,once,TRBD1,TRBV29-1,TGCAGGGGACAGGCGGGCACTGAAGCTTTCTTT,CRGQAGTEAFF
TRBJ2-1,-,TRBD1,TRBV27,TGTGCCAGCAGTTCGACAGGGCCGAATGAGCAGTTCTTC,CASSSTGPNEQFF
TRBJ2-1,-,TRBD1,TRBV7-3,TGTGCCAGCAGCCCGGACAGGGGGGCCAATGAGCAGTTCTTC,CASSPDRGANEQFF
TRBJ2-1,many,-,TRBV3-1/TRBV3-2,TGTGCCAGCAGCCAGAGACTAGGTCTCAATGAGCAGTTCTTC,CASSQRLGLNEQFF
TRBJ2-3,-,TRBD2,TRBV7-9,TGTGCCAGCAGCCTTTTAGGACTAGCGGGAGGCAATCGGACAGATACGCAGTATTTT,CASSLLGLAGGNRTDTQYF
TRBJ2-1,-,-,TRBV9,TGTGCCAGCAGCGTAGGTGGGGGGTTTAAGGGTGAGCAGTTCTTC,CASSVGGGFKGEQFF
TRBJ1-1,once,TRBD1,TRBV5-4,TGTGCCAGCAGCTCAGGGGGCGCAGATGAAGCTTTCTTT,CASSSGGADEAFF
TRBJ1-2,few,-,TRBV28,TGTGCCAGCAGGTCCTTGGACAGAGTTAACTATGGCTACACCTTC,CASRSLDRVNYGYTF
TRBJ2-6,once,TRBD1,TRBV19,TGTGCCAGTAGAAGGACAGGGCCTGGGGCCAACGTCCTGACTTTC,CASRRTGPGANVLTF
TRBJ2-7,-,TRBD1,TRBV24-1,TGTGCCACCAGTGATAACAGGGGGGAAGGCTACGAGCAGTACTTC,CATSDNRGEGYEQYF
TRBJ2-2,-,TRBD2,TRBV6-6,TGTGCCAGCAGTTTGACTAGCGGGAGGGGAACCGGGGAGCTGTTTTTT,CASSLTSGRGTGELFF
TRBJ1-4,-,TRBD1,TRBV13,TGTGCCAGCAGCCTCAGAGCAGGGGGCGGAAAACTGTTTTTT,CASSLRAGGGKLFF
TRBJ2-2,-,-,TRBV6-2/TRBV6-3,TGTGCCAGCAGTCTCCTCGGCGGGGAGCTGTTTTTT,CASSLLGGELFF
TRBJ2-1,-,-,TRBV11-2,TGTGCCAGCAGCCATAGGAGGGAGGTTCCCTACAATGAGCAGTTCTTC,CASSHRREVPYNEQFF
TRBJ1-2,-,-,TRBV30,TGTGCCTGGAGTGACGGGAACTATGGCTACACCTTC,CAWSDGNYGYTF
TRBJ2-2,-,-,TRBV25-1,TGTGCCAGCACCGAAGGGGGGGGTCCTACCGGGGAGCTGTTTTTT,CASTEGGGPTGELFF
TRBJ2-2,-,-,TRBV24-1,TGTGCCACCAGTGATCCTTGGCCGGGCACCGGGGAGCTGTTTTTT,CATSDPWPGTGELFF
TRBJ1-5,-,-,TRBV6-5,TGTGCCAGCACAAAGACAGACCAACAGCCCCAGCATTTT,CASTKTDQQPQHF
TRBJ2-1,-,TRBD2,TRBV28,TGTGCCAGCAGTTCAGGACTAGCGGGGTCCTACAATGAGCAGTTCTTC,CASSSGLAGSYNEQFF
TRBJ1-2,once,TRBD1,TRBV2,TGTGCCAGCAGTCTCGGACAGGGGGCAGACTATGGCTACACCTTC,CASSLGQGADYGYTF
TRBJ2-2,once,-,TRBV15,TGTGCCACCAGCAGAGAGGGCGGGGTCTCCACCGGGGAGCTGTTTTTT,CATSREGGVSTGELFF
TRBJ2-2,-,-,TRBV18,TGTGCCAGTAATGACGGGGGAACCGGGGAGCTGTTTTTT,CASNDGGTGELFF
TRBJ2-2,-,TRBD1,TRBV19,TGTGCCAGTAGTACCTGGACAGGCGCGAACACCGGGGAGCTGTTTTTT,CASSTWTGANTGELFF
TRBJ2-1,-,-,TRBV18,TGTGCCAGCTCCGTTAGCGGAAATGAGCAGTTCTTC,CASSVSGNEQFF
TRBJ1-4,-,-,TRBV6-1,TGTGCCAGCAGTGAAATGGGGGCAGGTAATGAAAAACTGTTTTTT,CASSEMGAGNEKLFF
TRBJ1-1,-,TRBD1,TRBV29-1,TGCAGCGTCCTAGGACAGGGGAACACTGAAGCTTTCTTT,CSVLGQGNTEAFF
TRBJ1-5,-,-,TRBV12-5,TGTGCTAGTGGTTTGGTACAGGGTCCAAATCAGCCCCAGCATTTT,CASGLVQGPNQPQHF
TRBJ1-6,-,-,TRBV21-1,TGTGCCAGCAGCCCCACCCAGGGAAATTCACCCCTCCACTTT,CASSPTQGNSPLHF
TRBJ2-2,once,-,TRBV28,TGTGCCAGCAGTCCAGCAGGCGCGAACACCGGGGAGCTGTTTTTT,CASSPAGANTGELFF
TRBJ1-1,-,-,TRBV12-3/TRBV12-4,TGTGCCAGCACCCCCGGGAGAGACACTGAAGCTTTCTTT,CASTPGRDTEAFF
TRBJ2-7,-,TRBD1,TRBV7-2,TGTGCCAGCAGACGAGGGACAGGGGGGGGCGAGCAGTACTTC,CASRRGTGGGEQYF
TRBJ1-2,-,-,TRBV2,TGTGCCAGTTCCCCCACGAGGGGCTACACCTTC,CASSPTRGYTF
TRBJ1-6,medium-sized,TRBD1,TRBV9,TGTGCCAGCAGCTCCAGGACAGGGGGCGTATCACCCCTCCACTTT,CASSSRTGGVSPLHF
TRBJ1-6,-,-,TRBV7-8,TGTGCCAGCAGCTTAGACCAGGGGAGTTCACCCCTCCACTTT,CASSLDQGSSPLHF
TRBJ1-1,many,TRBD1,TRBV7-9,TGTGCCAGCAGCTTACAGGGGGACACTGAAGCTTTCTTT,CASSLQGDTEAFF
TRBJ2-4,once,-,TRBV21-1,TGTGCCAGCAGCGGCGGAAAAAACATTCAGTACTTC,CASSGGKNIQYF
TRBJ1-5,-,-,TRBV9,TGTGCCAGCAGCGTAGAATCTGGCCAGCCCCAGCATTTT,CASSVESGQPQHF